A selection of T cell receptor beta chains follows, all from one sample in a study of cytomegalovirus exposure and HLA in healthy donors. TCRdb's copy holds only in-frame clones and misses some; the assay was immunoSEQ multiplex PCR. The sample lists roughly 130,000 clones, approximately 65% occurring once. The sample consisted of PBMCs. The origin of the receptors is a woman aged 60-70 years in good health and CMV-seronegative. Each CDR3 is given with its conserved first and last residue. Fields, in order: J gene, V gene, CDR3 protein.

>TRBJ2-2|TRBV7-2
CASSLAVLAGPGELFF
>TRBJ2-7|TRBV27
CASDTSGMSSYEQYF
>TRBJ2-5|TRBV4-3
CASSQATQGAETQYF
>TRBJ1-1|TRBV7-8
CASSPGTGGTEAFF
>TRBJ1-5|TRBV6-6
CASSYLKSGQPQHF
>TRBJ2-5|TRBV7-9
CASSWDNQETQYF
>TRBJ2-5|TRBV5-6
CASSLGVGREQYF
>TRBJ2-7|TRBV5-1
CASRRLAGEGHEQYF
>TRBJ2-7|TRBV20-1
CSASRGYEQYF
>TRBJ1-4|TRBV2
CASSAGGPHLLF
>TRBJ1-6|TRBV5-1
CASSLVTGELIAPLHF
>TRBJ2-7|TRBV5-1
CASSLDTGNYEQYF
>TRBJ1-2|TRBV9
CASSVGPTGVGYTF
>TRBJ2-2|TRBV6-6
CASRWGQTGELFF
>TRBJ1-6|TRBV10-3
CASSRTLRQSSYNSPLHF